The present T cell receptor (beta chain) was sequenced within a study of T-cell reconstitution after alpha-beta-depleted transplantation in children. The V gene end was trimmed by 1 base and the J gene end by 6 bases; junction bases not matched to a gene: 4. CDR3 length: 17 amino acids. Germline CDR1 and CDR2: SGHTA and FQGNSA. Unique molecular identifiers tagged the TCRbeta library. Using its own MiXCR run on the PCR reads, TCRdb lists one record per CDR3 protein. The sample includes roughly 490,000 distinct CDR3 sequences, approximately 10% of them seen just once. The rearrangement links TRBV7-2 to TRBJ2-2; 14 nucleotides agree with TRBD2. The receptor was isolated from a female patient aged 2 to 10 who had a stem cell transplant for aplastic anemia, so the T cells may come from the graft donor. The sample here was PBMCs, mostly from graft donor cells, taken 180 days after TCRalphabeta/CD19-depleted stem cell transplant. The CDR3 loop is CASSLVQGLAGAGELFF. The DNA for the CDR3 is TGTGCCAGCAGCTTAGTTCAGGGACTAGCGGGAGCCGGGGAGCTGTTTTTT.